This T cell receptor beta chain was sequenced during a study of T cell repertoires in cytomegalovirus infection. General study results and limits: In two of eight donors, the top clonotype was HLA-C-restricted CMV-specific.

TCRdb reprocessed the reads with MiXCR, giving one entry per CDR3 protein. This sample carries some 800,000 distinct CDR3 sequences, approximately 29% of them seen once, and the ten largest clones take 9.5% to 15%. A note on this clonotype: What it recognizes is unknown.

The CDR3 runs to 12 residues. V dropped 3 bases and J dropped 10; count of bases not matched to a gene: 2. V and J are TRBV12-3 or TRBV12-4 and TRBJ1-5, with 8 bases matching TRBD1. This sequence originates from a human donor in good health (CMV status not recorded). Some clones in this sample may be carry-over from other donors' samples. The specimen comprised cultured CD8+ T cells from PBMCs, sampled from culture after CMV antigen stimulation. CDR3 sequence: CASSFGQGPQHF. DNA of the CDR3: TGTGCCAGCAGTTTCGGACAGGGCCCCCAGCATTTT.